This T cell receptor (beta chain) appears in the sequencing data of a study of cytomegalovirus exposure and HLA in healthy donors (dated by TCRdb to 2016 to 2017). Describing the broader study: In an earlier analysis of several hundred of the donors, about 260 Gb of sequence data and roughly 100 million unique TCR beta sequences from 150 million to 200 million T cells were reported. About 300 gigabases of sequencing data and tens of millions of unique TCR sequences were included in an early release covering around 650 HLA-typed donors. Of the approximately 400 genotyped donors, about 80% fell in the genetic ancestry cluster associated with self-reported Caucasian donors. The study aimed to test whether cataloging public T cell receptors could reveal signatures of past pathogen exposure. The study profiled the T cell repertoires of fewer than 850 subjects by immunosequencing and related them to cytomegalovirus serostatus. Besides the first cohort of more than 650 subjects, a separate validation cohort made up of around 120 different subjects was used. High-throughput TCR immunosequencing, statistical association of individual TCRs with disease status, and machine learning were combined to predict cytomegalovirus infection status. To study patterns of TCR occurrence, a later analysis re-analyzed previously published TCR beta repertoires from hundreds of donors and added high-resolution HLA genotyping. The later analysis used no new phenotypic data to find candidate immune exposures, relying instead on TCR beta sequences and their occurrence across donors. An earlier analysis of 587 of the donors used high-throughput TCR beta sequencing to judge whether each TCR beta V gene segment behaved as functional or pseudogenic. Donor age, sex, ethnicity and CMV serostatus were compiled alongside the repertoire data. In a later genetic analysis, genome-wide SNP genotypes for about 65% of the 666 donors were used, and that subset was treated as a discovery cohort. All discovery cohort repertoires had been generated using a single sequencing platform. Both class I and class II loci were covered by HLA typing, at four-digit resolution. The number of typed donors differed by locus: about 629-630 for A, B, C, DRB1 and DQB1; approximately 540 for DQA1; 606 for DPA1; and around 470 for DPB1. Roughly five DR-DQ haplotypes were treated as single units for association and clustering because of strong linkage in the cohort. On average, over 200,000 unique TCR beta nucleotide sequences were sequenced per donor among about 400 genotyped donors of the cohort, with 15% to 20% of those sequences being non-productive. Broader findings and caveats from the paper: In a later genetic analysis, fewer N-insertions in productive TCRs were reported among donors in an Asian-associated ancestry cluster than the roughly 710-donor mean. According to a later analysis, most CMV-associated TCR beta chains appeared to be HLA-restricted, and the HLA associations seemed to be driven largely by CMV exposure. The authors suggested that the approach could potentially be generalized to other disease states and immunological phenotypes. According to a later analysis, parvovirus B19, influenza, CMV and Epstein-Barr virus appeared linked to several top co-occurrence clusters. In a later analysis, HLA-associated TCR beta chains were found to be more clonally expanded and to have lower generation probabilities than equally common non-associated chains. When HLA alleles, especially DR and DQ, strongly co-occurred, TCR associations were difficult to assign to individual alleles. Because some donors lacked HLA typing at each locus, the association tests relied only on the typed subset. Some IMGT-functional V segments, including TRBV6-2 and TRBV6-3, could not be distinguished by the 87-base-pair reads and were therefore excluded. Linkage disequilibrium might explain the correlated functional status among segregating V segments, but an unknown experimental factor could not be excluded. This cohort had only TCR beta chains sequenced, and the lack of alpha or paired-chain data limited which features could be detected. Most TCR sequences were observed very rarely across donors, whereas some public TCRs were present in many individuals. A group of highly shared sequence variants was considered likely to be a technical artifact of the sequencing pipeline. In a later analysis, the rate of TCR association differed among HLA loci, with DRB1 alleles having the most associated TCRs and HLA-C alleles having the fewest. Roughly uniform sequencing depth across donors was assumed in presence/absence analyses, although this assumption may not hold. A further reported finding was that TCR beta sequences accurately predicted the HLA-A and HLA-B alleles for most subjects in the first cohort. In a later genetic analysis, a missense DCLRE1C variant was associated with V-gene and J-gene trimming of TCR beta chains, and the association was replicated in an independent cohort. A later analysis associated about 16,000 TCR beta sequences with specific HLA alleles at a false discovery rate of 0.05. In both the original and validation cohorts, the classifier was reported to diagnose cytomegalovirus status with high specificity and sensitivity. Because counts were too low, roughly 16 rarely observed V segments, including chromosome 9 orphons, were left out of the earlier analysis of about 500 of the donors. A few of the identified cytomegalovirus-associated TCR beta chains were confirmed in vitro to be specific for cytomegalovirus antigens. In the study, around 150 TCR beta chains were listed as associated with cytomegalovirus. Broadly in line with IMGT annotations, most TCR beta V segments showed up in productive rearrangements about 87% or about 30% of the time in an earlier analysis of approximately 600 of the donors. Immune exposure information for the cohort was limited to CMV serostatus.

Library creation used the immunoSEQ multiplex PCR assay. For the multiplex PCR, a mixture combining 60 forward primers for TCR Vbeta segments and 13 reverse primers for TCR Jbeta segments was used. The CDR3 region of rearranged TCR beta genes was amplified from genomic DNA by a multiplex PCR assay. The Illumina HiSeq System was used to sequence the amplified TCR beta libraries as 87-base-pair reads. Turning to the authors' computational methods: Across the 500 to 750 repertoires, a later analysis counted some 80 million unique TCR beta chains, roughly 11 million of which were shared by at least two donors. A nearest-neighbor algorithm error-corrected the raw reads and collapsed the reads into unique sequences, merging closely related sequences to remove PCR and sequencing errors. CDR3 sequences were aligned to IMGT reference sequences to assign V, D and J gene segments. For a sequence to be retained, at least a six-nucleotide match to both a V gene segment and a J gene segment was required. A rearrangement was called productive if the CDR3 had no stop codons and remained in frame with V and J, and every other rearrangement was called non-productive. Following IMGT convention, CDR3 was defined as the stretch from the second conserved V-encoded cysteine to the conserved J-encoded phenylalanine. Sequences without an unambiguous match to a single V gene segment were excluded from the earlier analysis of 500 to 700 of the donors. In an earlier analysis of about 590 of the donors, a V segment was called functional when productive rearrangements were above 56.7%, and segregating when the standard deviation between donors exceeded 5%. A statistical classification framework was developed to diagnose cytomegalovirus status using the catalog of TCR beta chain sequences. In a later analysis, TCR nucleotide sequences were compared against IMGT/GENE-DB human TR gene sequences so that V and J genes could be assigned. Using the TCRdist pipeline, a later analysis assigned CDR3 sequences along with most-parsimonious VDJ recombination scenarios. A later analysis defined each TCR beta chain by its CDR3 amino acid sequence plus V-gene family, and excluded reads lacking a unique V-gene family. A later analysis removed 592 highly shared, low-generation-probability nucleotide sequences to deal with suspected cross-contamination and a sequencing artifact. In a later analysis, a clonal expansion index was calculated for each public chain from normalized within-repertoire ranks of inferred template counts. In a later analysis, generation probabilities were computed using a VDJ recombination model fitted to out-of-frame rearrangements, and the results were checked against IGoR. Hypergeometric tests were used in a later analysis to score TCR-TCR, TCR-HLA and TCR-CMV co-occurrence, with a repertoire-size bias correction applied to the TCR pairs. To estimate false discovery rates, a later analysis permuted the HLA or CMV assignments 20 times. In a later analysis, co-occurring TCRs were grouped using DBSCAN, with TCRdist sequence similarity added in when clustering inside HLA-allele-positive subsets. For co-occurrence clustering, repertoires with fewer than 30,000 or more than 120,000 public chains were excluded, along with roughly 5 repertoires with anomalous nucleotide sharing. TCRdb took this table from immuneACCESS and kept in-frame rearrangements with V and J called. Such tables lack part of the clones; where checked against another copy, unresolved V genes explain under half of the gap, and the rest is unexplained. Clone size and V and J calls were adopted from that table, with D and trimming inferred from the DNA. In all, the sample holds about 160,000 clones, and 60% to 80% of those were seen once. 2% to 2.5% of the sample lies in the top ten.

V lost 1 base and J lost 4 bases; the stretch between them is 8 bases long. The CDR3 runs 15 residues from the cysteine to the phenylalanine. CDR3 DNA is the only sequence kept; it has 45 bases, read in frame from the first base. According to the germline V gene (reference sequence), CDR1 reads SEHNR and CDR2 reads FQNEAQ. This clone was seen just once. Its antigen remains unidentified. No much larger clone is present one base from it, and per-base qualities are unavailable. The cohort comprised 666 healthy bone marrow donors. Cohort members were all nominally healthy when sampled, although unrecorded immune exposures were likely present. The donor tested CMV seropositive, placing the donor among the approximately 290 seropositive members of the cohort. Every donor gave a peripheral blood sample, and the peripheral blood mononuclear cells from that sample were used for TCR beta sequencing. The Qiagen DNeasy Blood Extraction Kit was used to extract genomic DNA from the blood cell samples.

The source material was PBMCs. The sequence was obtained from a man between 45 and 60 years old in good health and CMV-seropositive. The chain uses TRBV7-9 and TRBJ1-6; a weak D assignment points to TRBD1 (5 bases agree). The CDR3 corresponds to CASSLVQGYNSPLHF. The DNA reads TGTGCCAGCAGCTTAGTTCAGGGATATAATTCACCCCTCCACTTT. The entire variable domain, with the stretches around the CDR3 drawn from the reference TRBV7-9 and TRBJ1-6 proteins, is DTGVSQNPRHKITKRGQNVTFRCDPISEHNRLYWYRQTLGQGPEFLTYFQNEAQLEKSRLLSDRFSAERPKGSFSTLEIQRTEQGDSAMYLCASSLVQGYNSPLHFGNGTRLTVT.